The 10 T cell receptor beta chains reported below all come from one sample, sequenced in a study of neurological immune-mediated disorders. MiXCR, applied by TCRdb to the 5' RACE reads, yields one record per CDR3 protein. The table includes tens of thousands of distinct CDR3 sequences, 3% to 4.5% detected once. Specimen: CD4+ T cells from blood. These receptor sequences come from a woman in her forties with multiple sclerosis.

This clonotype was found many times. The V and J genes are TRBV25-1 and TRBJ1-3; D is unresolved. Germline V gene lookup returns CDR1 MGHDK and CDR2 SYGVNS. V lost 6 bases and J 2 bases, leaving 11 bases between the germline ends. The CDR3 sequence is 14 residues long. Written as DNA, the CDR3 is TGTGCCAGCAGCCCTTCGGGGACTGGAAACACCATATATTTT. Its protein product is CASSPSGTGNTIYF.

This clonotype was seen ten or more times. The rearrangement joins TRBV3-1 to TRBJ2-3, with 8 bases that match TRBD2. Germline-derived CDR1 and CDR2 are LGHDT and YNNKEL (reference sequence). Trimming took 7 bases from V and 4 from J; bases not matched to a gene: 10. The CDR3 sequence is 15 residues long. The CDR3 DNA follows: TGTGCCAGCACTTCGCTCGGGGGGGGGTCAGATACGCAGTATTTT. Protein product: CASTSLGGGSDTQYF.

There are many counts of this clonotype. V gene TRBV29-1 combines with J gene TRBJ1-3; D gene ambiguous. The CDR3 covers 11 residues. V was clipped by 4 bases and J by 0 bases, with 1 base between them. The germline CDR1 and CDR2 sequences are SQVTM and ANQGSEA. The CDR3 sequence is CSVVSGNTIYF. CDR3 bases: TGCAGCGTTGTCTCTGGAAACACCATATATTTT.

There are many counts of this clonotype. The rearrangement links TRBV5-1 to TRBJ2-1, with 9 bases identical to TRBD2. Looked up from germline, CDR1 is SGHRS and CDR2 is YFSETQ. The CDR3 spans 16 residues. With V trimmed by 1 base and J by 3 bases, 5 bases remained unmatched. As DNA, the CDR3 is TGCGCCAGCAGCTTGAGGGCTAGCGGGGTCTACAATGAGCAGTTCTTC. Encoded protein: CASSLRASGVYNEQFF.

This clonotype is classed as medium-sized. The V gene is TRBV12-3 or TRBV12-4, the J gene TRBJ1-5; D might be TRBD1 (6 bases). Deletions cut 5 bases from V and 2 bases from J, with 13 bases between. This CDR3 is built from 15 residues. This chain's CDR3 is CASSPKGVGNQPQHF. The DNA for the CDR3 is TGTGCCAGCAGTCCCAAGGGGGTTGGCAATCAGCCCCAGCATTTT.

This clonotype was found many times. The gene calls are TRBV20-1 and TRBJ2-1; weak D call: TRBD2 (7 bases). CDR3 length: 15 residues. The germline V gene encodes CDR1 DFQATT and CDR2 SNEGSKA (reference sequence). V was clipped by 5 bases and J by 3 bases, with 17 bases between them. CDR3 bases: TGCAGTGCTCCCACCGCGGGGGCCTACTACAATGAGCAGTTCTTC. It yields the protein CSAPTAGAYYNEQFF.

This clonotype appeared many times. The V call is TRBV19, the J call TRBJ2-1; 11 bases are shared with TRBD1. Germline V gene lookup returns CDR1 LNHDA and CDR2 SQIVND (reference sequence). J was trimmed by 4 bases and V by 7 bases; bases with no gene match: 21. The CDR3 is made up of 20 amino acids. The CDR3 sequence is CASMRVGGQGARRGYNEQFF. The CDR3 coding sequence is TGTGCCAGTATGAGGGTTGGAGGACAGGGGGCGCGGCGGGGTTACAATGAGCAGTTCTTC. Using reference TRBV19 and TRBJ2-1 for the parts outside the CDR3, the full variable domain is DGGITQSPKYLFRKEGQNVTLSCEQNLNHDAMYWYRQDPGQGLRLIYYSQIVNDFQKGDIAEGYSVSREKKESFPLTVTSAQKNPTAFYLCASMRVGGQGARRGYNEQFFGPGTRLTVL.

This clonotype was observed at least ten times. The chain links TRBV7-2 to TRBJ2-7, with TRBD2 matching over 10 bases. The ends lost 3 bases at V and 4 bases at J; junction bases unmatched: 3. Germline CDR1 and CDR2: SGHTA and FQGNSA. This CDR3 spans 14 amino acids. The DNA for the CDR3 is TGTGCCAGCAGCTTCACTAGCGGGGATTACGAGCAGTACTTC. Translated: CASSFTSGDYEQYF.

By sample share, this clonotype is medium-sized. The V gene is TRBV7-8, the J gene TRBJ1-5, with D perhaps TRBD1 (6 bases). The CDR3 length is 16 residues. Trimming pared 4 bases from V and 1 base from J, leaving 14 bases between. Germline V gives CDR1 SGHVS, CDR2 FQNEAQ. CDR3 sequence (DNA): TGTGCCAGCAGCTCACTAGGACAGACGAGCAATCAGCCCCAGCATTTT. Translating gives CASSSLGQTSNQPQHF.

This clonotype was seen at least ten times. The chain recombines TRBV5-1 with TRBJ1-1; no firm D call. The CDR3 is 18 amino acids. Trimming removed 1 base at V and 0 bases at J, with 19 bases between. CDR1 SGHRS and CDR2 YFSETQ come from the germline V gene. DNA of the CDR3: TGCGCCAGCAGCTTGCGAGCCATACCCTACCGTATGAACACTGAAGCTTTCTTT. Translating gives CASSLRAIPYRMNTEAFF. The variable domain in full, with the rest retrieved from reference TRBV5-1 and TRBJ1-1, is KAGVTQTPRYLIKTRGQQVTLSCSPISGHRSVSWYQQTPGQGLQFLFEYFSETQRNKGNFPGRFSGRQFSNSRSEMNVSTLELGDSALYLCASSLRAIPYRMNTEAFFGQGTRLTVV.